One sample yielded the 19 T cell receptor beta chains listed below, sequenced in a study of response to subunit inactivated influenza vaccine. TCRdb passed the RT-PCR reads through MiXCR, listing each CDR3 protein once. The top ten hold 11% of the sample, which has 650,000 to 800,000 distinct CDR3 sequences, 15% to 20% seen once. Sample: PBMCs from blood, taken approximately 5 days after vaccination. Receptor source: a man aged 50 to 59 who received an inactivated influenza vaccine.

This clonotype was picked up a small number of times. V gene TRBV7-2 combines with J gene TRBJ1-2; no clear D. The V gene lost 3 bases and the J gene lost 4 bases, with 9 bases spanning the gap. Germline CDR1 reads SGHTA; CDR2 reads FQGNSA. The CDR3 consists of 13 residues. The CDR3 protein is CASSLRRSYGYTF. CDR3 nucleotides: TGTGCCAGCAGCTTGCGGAGAAGCTATGGCTACACCTTC. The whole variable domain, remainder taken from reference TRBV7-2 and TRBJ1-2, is GAGVSQSPSNKVTEKGKDVELRCDPISGHTALYWYRQSLGQGLEFLIYFQGNSAPDKSGLPSDRFSAERTGGSVSTLTIQRTQQEDSAVYLCASSLRRSYGYTFGSGTRLTVV.

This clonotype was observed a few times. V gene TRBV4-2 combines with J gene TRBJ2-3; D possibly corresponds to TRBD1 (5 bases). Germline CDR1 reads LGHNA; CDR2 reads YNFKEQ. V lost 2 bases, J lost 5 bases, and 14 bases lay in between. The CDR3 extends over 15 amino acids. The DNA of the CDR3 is TGTGCCAGCAGCCAAATGTCACAGGTGCTAGATACGCAGTATTTT. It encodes CASSQMSQVLDTQYF.

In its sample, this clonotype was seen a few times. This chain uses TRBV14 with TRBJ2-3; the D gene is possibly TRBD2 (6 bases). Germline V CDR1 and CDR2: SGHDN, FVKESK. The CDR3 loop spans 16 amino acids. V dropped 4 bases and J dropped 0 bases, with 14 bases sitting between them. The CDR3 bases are TGTGCCAGCAGCCCACTATCGGGAGCAAGCACAGATACGCAGTATTTT. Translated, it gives CASSPLSGASTDTQYF.

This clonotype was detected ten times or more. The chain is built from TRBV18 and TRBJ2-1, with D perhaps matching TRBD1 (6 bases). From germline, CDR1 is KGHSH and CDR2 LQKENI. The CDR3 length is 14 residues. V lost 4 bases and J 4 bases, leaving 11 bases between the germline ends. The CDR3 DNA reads TGTGCCAGCTCACGCCAGGGGCTTTACAATGAGCAGTTCTTC. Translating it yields CASSRQGLYNEQFF.

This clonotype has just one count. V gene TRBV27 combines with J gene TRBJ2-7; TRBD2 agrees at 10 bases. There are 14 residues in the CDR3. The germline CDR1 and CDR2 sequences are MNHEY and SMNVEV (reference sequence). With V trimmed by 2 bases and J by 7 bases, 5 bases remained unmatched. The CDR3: CASSLIAGGPEQYF. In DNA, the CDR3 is TGTGCCAGCAGTTTAATAGCGGGGGGCCCAGAGCAGTACTTC.

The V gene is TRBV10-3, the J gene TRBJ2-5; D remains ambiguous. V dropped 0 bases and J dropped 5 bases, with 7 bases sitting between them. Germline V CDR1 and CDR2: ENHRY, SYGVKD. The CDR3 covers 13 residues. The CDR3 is CAISESRYETQYF. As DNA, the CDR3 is TGTGCCATCAGTGAGTCGCGATATGAGACCCAGTACTTC.

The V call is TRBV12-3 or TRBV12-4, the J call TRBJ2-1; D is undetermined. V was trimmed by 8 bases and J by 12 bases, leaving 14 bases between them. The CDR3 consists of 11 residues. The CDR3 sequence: CASGPEERQFF. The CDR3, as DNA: TGTGCCAGCGGCCCTGAGGAAAGGCAGTTCTTC.

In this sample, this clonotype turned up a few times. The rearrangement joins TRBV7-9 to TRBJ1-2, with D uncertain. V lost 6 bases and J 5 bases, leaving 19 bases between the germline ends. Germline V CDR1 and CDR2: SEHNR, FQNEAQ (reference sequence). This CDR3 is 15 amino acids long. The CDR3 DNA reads TGTGCCAGCAGTGAATCTTTGAGAGGGTGGTATGGCTACACCTTC. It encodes CASSESLRGWYGYTF.

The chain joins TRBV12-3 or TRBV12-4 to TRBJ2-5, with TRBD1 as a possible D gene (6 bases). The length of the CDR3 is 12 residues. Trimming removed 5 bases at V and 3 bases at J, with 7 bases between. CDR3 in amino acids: CASSAGEETQYF. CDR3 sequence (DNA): TGTGCCAGCAGTGCAGGGGAAGAGACCCAGTACTTC.

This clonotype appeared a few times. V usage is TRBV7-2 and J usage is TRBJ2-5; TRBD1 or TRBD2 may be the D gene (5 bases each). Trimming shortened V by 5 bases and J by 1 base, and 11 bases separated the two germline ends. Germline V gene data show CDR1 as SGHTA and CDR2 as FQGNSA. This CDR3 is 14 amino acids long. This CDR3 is CASSPPGAQETQYF. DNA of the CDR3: TGTGCCAGCAGCCCCCCCGGGGCCCAAGAGACCCAGTACTTC.

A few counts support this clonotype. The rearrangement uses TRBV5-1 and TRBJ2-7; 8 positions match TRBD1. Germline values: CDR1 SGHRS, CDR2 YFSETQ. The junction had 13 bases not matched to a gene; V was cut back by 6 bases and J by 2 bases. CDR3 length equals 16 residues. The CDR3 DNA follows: TGCGCCAGCACCGCGGGTCGGGACAGGATACCCTACGAGCAGTACTTC. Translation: CASTAGRDRIPYEQYF.

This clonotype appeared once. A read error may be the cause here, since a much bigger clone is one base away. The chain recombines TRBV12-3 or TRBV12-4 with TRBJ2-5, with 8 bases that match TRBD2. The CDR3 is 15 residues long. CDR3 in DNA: TGTGCCATCAGTTCGGATCGCGGGAGGATCGAGACCCAGTACTTC. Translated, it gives CAISSDRGRIETQYF.

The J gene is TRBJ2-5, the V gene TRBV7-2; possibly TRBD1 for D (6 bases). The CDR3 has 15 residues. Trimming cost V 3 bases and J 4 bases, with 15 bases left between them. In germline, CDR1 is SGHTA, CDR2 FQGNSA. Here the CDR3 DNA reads TGTGCCAGCAGCTTGGACAGTTCTCGAATAGAGACCCAGTACTTC. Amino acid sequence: CASSLDSSRIETQYF.

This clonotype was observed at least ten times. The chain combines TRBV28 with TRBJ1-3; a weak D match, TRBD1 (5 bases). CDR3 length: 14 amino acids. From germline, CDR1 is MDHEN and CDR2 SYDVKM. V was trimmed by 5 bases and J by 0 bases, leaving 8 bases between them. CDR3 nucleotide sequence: TGTGCCAGCAGTCCCACAGGCTCTGGAAACACCATATATTTT. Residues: CASSPTGSGNTIYF.

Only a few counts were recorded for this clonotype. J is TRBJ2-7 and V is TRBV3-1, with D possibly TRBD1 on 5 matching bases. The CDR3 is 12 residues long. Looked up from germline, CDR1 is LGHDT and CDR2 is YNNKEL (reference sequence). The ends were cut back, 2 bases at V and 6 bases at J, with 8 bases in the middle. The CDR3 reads CASSQLTAEQYF. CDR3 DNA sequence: TGTGCCAGCAGCCAATTGACAGCCGAGCAGTACTTC.

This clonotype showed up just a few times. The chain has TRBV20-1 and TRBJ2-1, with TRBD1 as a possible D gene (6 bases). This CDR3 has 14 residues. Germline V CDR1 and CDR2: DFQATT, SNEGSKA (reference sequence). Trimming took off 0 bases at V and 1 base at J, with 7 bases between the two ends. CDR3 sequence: CSARDQGSYNEQFF. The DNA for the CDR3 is TGCAGTGCTAGAGATCAGGGGTCCTACAATGAGCAGTTCTTC.

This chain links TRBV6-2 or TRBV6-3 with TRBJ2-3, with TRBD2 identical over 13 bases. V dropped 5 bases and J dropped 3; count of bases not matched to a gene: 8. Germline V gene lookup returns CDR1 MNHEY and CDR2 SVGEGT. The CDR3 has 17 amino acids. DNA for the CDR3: TGTGCCAGCAGTCCCTTCGGACTAGCGGGAGTGACAGATACGCAGTATTTT. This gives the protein CASSPFGLAGVTDTQYF.

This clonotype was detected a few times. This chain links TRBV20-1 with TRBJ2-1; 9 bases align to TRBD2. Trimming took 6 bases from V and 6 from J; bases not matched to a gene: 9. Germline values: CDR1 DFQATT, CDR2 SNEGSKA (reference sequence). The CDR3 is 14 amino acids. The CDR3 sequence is CSAKWRGGLNEQFF. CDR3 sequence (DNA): TGCAGTGCCAAATGGCGGGGGGGCCTCAATGAGCAGTTCTTC.

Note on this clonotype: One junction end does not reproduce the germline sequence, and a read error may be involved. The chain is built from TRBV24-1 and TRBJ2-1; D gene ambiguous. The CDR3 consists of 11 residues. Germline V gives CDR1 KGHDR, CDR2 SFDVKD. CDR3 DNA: TGTGCCACCAGCCGAGGAGATGGGCAGTCCTTC. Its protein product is CATSRGDGQSF.